The TCR beta chain under discussion was sequenced for a study of OX40 agonist ivuxolimab in advanced cancers. The overall study: Dose-escalation patients had hepatocellular carcinoma, melanoma, renal cell or head and neck cancer. Broader study findings: Still undetermined is the antigen specificity of the expanded peripheral T cells.

Libraries were prepared by immunoSEQ multiplex PCR; TCRdb keeps only in-frame clonotypes and omits some of them. The sample holds tens of thousands of clones, over 65% seen once. A note on this clone: Its antigen is unidentified.

The CDR3 extends over 15 amino acids. CDR1 is SGHNT and CDR2 is YYREEE in the germline V gene (reference sequence). V lost 4 bases to trimming and J lost 4 bases; unmatched junction nucleotides: 10. Patients were excluded for autoimmune disease history or systemic immunosuppression. The V call is TRBV5-4, the J call TRBJ2-5; TRBD2 matches at 7 bases. This material consisted of CD4+ or CD8+ T cells sorted from blood, taken in a trial of the OX40 agonist ivuxolimab. The receptor comes from an adult with an advanced solid tumor such as melanoma, head and neck, liver or kidney cancer. The CDR3 sequence: CASSGGVGTTETQYF. DNA of the CDR3: TGTGCCAGCAGCGGGGGTGTCGGGACTACAGAGACCCAGTACTTC.